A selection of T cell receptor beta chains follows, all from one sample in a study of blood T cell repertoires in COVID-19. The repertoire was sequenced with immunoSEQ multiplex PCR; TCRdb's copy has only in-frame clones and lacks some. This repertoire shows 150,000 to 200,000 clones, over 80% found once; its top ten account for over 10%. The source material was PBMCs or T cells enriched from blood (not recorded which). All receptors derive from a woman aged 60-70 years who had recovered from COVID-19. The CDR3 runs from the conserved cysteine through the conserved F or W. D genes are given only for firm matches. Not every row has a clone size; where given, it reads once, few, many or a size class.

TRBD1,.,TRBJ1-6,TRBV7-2,TGTGCCAGCAGCCCTCGACAGGGAGGTTCACCCCTCCACTTT,CASSPRQGGSPLHF
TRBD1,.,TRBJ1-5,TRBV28,TGTGCCAGCAGGGGACAGGGGGTATGGCAGCCCCAGCATTTT,CASRGQGVWQPQHF
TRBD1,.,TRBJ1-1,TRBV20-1,TGCAGTGCTAGTGGACAGGGGTCACTCAACACTGAAGCTTTCTTT,CSASGQGSLNTEAFF
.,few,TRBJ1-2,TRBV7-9,TGTGCCAGCAGCGTCCAGGGCTATGGCTACACCTTC,CASSVQGYGYTF
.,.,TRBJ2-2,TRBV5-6,TGTGCCAGCAGCTTGCGCGGCTCCCGGGGTACCGGGGAGCTGTTTTTT,CASSLRGSRGTGELFF
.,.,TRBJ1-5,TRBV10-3,TGTGCCATCAGTGACTCCGTCAATCAGCCCCAGCATTTT,CAISDSVNQPQHF
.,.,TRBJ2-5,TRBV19,TGTGCCAGTAGTATCGCCAGGGGCTTAGAGACCCAGTACTTC,CASSIARGLETQYF
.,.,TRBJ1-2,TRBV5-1,TGCGCCAGCAGCTTGACGGGACCAGGGGCTGAGGGCTACACCTTC,CASSLTGPGAEGYTF
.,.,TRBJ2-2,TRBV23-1,TGCGCCAGCACTCTGTGGACTGCCCCCGGGGAGCTGTTTTTT,CASTLWTAPGELFF
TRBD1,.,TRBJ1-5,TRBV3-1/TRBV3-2,TGTGCCAGCAGCCCAGGACAGGGTAGGGATCAGCCCCAGCATTTT,CASSPGQGRDQPQHF
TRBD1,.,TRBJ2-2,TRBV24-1,TGTGCCACCAGTGCCCTGGGACAGGGGGCGGACACCGGGGAGCTGTTTTTT,CATSALGQGADTGELFF
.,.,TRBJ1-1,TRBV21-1,TGTGCCAGCAGCAGGGACAGGGGGAGCACTGAAGCTTTCTTT,CASSRDRGSTEAFF
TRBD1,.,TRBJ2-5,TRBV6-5,TGTGCCAGCAGAACCCGGACAGGGGTCTACGAGACCCAGTACTTC,CASRTRTGVYETQYF
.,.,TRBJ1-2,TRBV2,TGTGCCAGCAGTGTCCGGGGTGGGTATGGCTACACCTTC,CASSVRGGYGYTF
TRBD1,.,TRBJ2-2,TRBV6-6,TGTGCCAGCAGTTTAACGGGACAGGGGAACACCGGGGAGCTGTTTTTT,CASSLTGQGNTGELFF
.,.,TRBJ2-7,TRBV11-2,TGTGCCAGCAGCTTAGGAATGCCGAGTCGGGGCGAGCAGTACTTC,CASSLGMPSRGEQYF
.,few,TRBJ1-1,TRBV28,TGTGCCAGCCGGCCCCAACAGGGTTGGAGCACTGAAGCTTTCTTT,CASRPQQGWSTEAFF
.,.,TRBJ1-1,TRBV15,TGTGCCACCAGCCCTATACAGGGCACTGAAGCTTTCTTT,CATSPIQGTEAFF
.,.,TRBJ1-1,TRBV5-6,TGTGCCAGCGACGGAGGTGGGGTGGACACTGAAGCTTTCTTT,CASDGGGVDTEAFF
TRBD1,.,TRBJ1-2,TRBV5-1,TGCGCCAGCAGCTTGGTAGACAGGGGTAGTGATGGCTACACCTTC,CASSLVDRGSDGYTF
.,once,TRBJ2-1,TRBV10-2,TGCGCCAGCCTAGCCACCGGGTACAATGAGCAGTTCTTC,CASLATGYNEQFF
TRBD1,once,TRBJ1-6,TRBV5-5,TGTGCCAGCAGCAAGTTACCCGGGACAGGGGTTGGCTCCTATAATTCACCCCTCCACTTT,CASSKLPGTGVGSYNSPLHF
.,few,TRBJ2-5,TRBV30,TGTGCCTGGAGTGTCGGGTTGCGTCAAGAGACCCAGTACTTC,CAWSVGLRQETQYF
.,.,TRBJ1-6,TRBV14,TGTGCCAGTTCGACGCGAACTGAGAGGTCACCCCTCCACTTT,CASSTRTERSPLHF
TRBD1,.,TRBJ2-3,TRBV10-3,TGTGCCATCAGGCCACAGGGGACGGGGACAGATACGCAGTATTTT,CAIRPQGTGTDTQYF
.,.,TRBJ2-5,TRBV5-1,TGCGCCAGCAGCGGTCTACGGGGATTTCAAGAGACCCAGTACTTC,CASSGLRGFQETQYF
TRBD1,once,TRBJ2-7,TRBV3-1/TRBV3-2,TGTGCCAGCAGCTTCCGGGACAGGGTAACCTACGAGCAGTACTTC,CASSFRDRVTYEQYF
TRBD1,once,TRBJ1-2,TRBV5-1,TGCGCCAGCAGCTTAACCCTCTCAACAGGGGGGCCTGGCTACACCTTC,CASSLTLSTGGPGYTF
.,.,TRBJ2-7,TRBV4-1,TGCGCCAGCAGCCAAGGGCCCCTTCTGAAGGGGCCAGGCGGCTACGAGCAGTACTTC,CASSQGPLLKGPGGYEQYF
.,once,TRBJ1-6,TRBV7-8,TGTGCCAGCAGCTCGATTCCACAGGGCGCACCCCTCCACTTT,CASSSIPQGAPLHF
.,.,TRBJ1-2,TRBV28,TGTGCCAGCAGTTTAGCACAGGCCTTTGGCTACACCTTC,CASSLAQAFGYTF
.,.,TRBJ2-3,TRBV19,TGTGCCATGCGAAAGACAGGTTCTTCCACAGATACGCAGTATTTT,CAMRKTGSSTDTQYF
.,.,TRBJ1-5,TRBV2,TGTGCCAGCAGTTCCCAGGGTCTGGATCAGCCCCAGCATTTT,CASSSQGLDQPQHF
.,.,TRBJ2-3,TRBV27,TGTGCCAGCACCCTCAGCGGGTACACAGATACGCAGTATTTT,CASTLSGYTDTQYF
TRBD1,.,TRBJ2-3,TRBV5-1,TGCGCCAGCAACCATGGGGACAGAGGAGATACGCAGTATTTT,CASNHGDRGDTQYF
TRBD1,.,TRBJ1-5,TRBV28,TGTGCCAGCAGTCCTCCGGGACAGGGCCCCTACTTTTATAGCAATCAGCCCCAGCATTTT,CASSPPGQGPYFYSNQPQHF
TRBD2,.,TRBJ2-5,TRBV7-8,TGTGCCAGCAGCTTAGGCAAAGGACTAGCGGGGAGGGAGACCCAGTACTTC,CASSLGKGLAGRETQYF
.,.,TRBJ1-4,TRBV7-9,TGTGCCAGCAGCAGACTGACAGTTAGTAATGAAAAACTGTTTTTT,CASSRLTVSNEKLFF
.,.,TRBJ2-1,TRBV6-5,TGTGCCAGCCAAGGGAGCTACAATGAGCAGTTCTTC,CASQGSYNEQFF
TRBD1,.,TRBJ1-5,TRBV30,TGTGCCTGGGCTCCACAGGGGTTCGCTCAGCCCCAGCATTTT,CAWAPQGFAQPQHF
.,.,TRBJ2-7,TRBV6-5,TGTGCCAGCAGTTCCCTGGCGATAACGGGAGAGCAGTACTTC,CASSSLAITGEQYF
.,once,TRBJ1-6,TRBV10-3,TGTGCCATCGGAAGACAGGTTGACTCACCCCTCCACTTT,CAIGRQVDSPLHF
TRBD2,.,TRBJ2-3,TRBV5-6,TGTGCCAGCAGCCGGGGACTAGCGGGAGATACGCAGTATTTT,CASSRGLAGDTQYF
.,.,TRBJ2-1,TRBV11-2,TGTGCCAGCAGCGCCCCGAGCGGTAATGAGCAGTTCTTC,CASSAPSGNEQFF
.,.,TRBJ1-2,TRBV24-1,TGTGCCACCAGTGTCTCTAACTATGGCTACACCTTC,CATSVSNYGYTF
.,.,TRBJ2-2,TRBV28,TGTGCCAGCAGACCTATGACAGAAACAAACACCGGGGAGCTGTTTTTT,CASRPMTETNTGELFF
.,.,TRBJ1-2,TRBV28,TGTGCCAGCAGCCTGGGTTTCGGGGGTGGCTACACCTTC,CASSLGFGGGYTF
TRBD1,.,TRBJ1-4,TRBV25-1,TGTGCCTGGGACAGGCCGTTTGCAACTAATGAAAAACTGTTTTTT,CAWDRPFATNEKLFF
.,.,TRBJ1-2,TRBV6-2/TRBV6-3,TGTGCCAGCAGTTTTACTCGAAGCTATGGCTACACCTTC,CASSFTRSYGYTF
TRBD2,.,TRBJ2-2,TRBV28,TGTGCCAGCCTAACGGCGGGAGACGAGGCCGGGGAGCTGTTTTTT,CASLTAGDEAGELFF
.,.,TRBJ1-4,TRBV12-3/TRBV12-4,TGTGCCAGCAGTTTGGCAGGGAATGAAAAACTGTTTTTT,CASSLAGNEKLFF
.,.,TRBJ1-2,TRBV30,TGTGCCTGGGGCCCGGGCCAAAGGAGAGGGGGCTACACCTTC,CAWGPGQRRGGYTF